Following are 16 T cell receptor beta chains from one sample sequenced in a study of T cell repertoires in cytomegalovirus infection. From the reads, TCRdb called clonotypes with MiXCR, one entry per CDR3 protein. Of about 360,000 distinct CDR3 sequences listed, about 35% are singletons. The antigens of these receptors remain unknown. Sequences were derived from cultured PBMCs, sampled from culture after CMV antigen stimulation. The receptor set was obtained from a human donor in good health (CMV status not recorded). Some clones in this sample may be carry-over from other donors' samples.

The CDR3 loop is CSARSGVGELFF. The CDR3 nucleotides are TGCAGTGCTAGATCCGGGGTCGGGGAGCTGTTTTTT. The rearrangement joins TRBV20-1 to TRBJ2-2; a possible D gene is TRBD2 (5 bases). In germline, CDR1 is DFQATT, CDR2 SNEGSKA (reference sequence). The V gene lost 2 bases and the J gene lost 7 bases, with 8 bases spanning the gap. CDR3 length: 12 amino acids.

The V gene is TRBV11-3, the J gene TRBJ2-7; D gene unclear. V was cut by 5 bases and J by 0 bases, with 17 bases left in between. The CDR3 runs 16 residues. The V gene's germline CDR1 is SGHNT and CDR2 YENEEA. The CDR3 region is CASSPGFGPSSYEQYF. The CDR3 DNA is TGTGCCAGCAGCCCCGGGTTCGGACCCAGCTCCTACGAGCAGTACTTC.

The chain combines TRBV19 with TRBJ1-2, with 7 bases that match TRBD1. This CDR3 is built from 13 residues. J lost 7 bases, V lost 6 bases, and 8 bases had no gene match. CDR1 LNHDA and CDR2 SQIVND come from the germline V gene (reference sequence). This CDR3 is CASSLRDRTGYTF. CDR3 nucleotide sequence: TGTGCCAGTAGCCTCCGGGACAGAACTGGCTACACCTTC.

This clonotype was counted at least ten times. The chain carries TRBV4-1 and TRBJ1-3; D remains ambiguous. CDR1 is MGHRA and CDR2 is YSYEKL in the germline V gene. V was shortened by 0 bases and J by 0 bases, with 9 bases between the two germline ends. The CDR3 sequence is 16 residues long. CDR3 in amino acids: CASSQEGAYSGNTIYF. In nucleotides, the CDR3 is TGCGCCAGCAGCCAAGAAGGCGCTTACTCTGGAAACACCATATATTTT.

CDR3 region: CASSLIAGTDTQYF. As DNA, the CDR3 is TGTGCCAGCAGCTTAATAGCGGGCACAGATACGCAGTATTTT. The V gene is TRBV7-3, the J gene TRBJ2-3, with D possibly TRBD2 on 6 matching bases. The CDR3 is 14 residues long. Between the trimmed V and J ends, which lost 1 base and 1 base, there was a span of 6 bases. Germline CDR1 SGHTA, CDR2 FQGTGA.

In its sample, this clonotype was seen once. The rearrangement links TRBV19 to TRBJ1-2; a weak D match, TRBD1 (6 bases). V lost 6 bases to trimming and J lost 4 bases, with 9 bases between them. CDR1 and CDR2 (germline): LNHDA, SQIVND (reference sequence). This CDR3 has 12 amino acids. The CDR3 here is CASRDSAYGYTF. The CDR3 region has the DNA TGTGCCAGTAGGGACAGCGCCTATGGCTACACCTTC.

The CDR3 is CASTLVGTGNRQPQHF. CDR3 bases: TGTGCCAGCACTTTGGTCGGGACAGGGAATCGGCAGCCCCAGCATTTT. The chain has TRBV12-3 or TRBV12-4 and TRBJ1-5; TRBD1 matches 9 bases. CDR3 length equals 16 residues. With 7 bases clipped from V and 7 bases from J, the junction kept 14 bases outside the gene matches.

The V call is TRBV27, the J call TRBJ2-1; 8 bases fit TRBD1. Trimming took 5 bases from V and 2 from J; bases not matched to a gene: 5. Germline V gene sequence: CDR1 MNHEY, CDR2 SMNVEV (reference sequence). CDR3 length: 15 residues. The CDR3 sequence: CASSPRDRTYNEQFF. As DNA, the CDR3 is TGTGCCAGCAGTCCCCGGGACAGGACCTACAATGAGCAGTTCTTC.

This clonotype was found a few times. The chain joins TRBV7-2 to TRBJ2-1; 9 positions match TRBD2. V was clipped by 5 bases and J by 8 bases; unmatched bases: 13. The V gene's germline CDR1 is SGHTA and CDR2 FQGNSA. CDR3 size: 16 residues. CDR3 residues: CASSESAGGPFHEQFF. CDR3 DNA: TGTGCCAGCAGCGAAAGCGCGGGAGGGCCTTTTCATGAGCAGTTCTTC.

Only a few counts were recorded for this clonotype. CDR3 sequence (DNA): TGTGCCAGCAGAGCTTGGGACAGAAACTCCTACGAGCAGTACTTC. Translated: CASRAWDRNSYEQYF. This chain links TRBV2 with TRBJ2-7; the match to TRBD1 covers 7 bases. The CDR3 covers 15 residues. V lost 6 bases, J lost 0 bases, and 8 bases stayed unmatched. CDR1 is SNHLY, CDR2 FYNNEI, per germline.

This clonotype has at least ten counts. The chain has TRBV7-3 and TRBJ2-1, with D hard to call. Germline CDR1 and CDR2: SGHTA and FQGTGA. V was shortened by 0 bases and J by 0 bases, with 6 bases between the two germline ends. This CDR3 has 15 amino acids. CDR3 bases: TGTGCCAGCAGCTTAACTGCTTCCTCCTACAATGAGCAGTTCTTC. Translating it yields CASSLTASSYNEQFF.

This clonotype appeared a few times. The V gene is TRBV7-2, the J gene TRBJ2-7; TRBD1 agrees at 7 bases. V lost 4 bases to trimming and J lost 2 bases; unmatched junction nucleotides: 8. The V gene's germline CDR1 is SGHTA and CDR2 FQGNSA. The CDR3 has 15 residues. The CDR3 spells CASSSLPGQTYEQYF. The DNA of the CDR3 is TGTGCCAGCAGCTCCCTTCCGGGACAGACCTACGAGCAGTACTTC.

The chain links TRBV28 to TRBJ1-5, with TRBD1 matching over 7 bases. V trimming: 3 bases; J trimming: 7 bases; junction bases outside the gene matches: 9. CDR3 length: 15 residues. Germline V gene sequence: CDR1 MDHEN, CDR2 SYDVKM. CDR3 protein: CASSLIGQAGQPQHF. CDR3 in DNA: TGTGCCAGCAGTTTGATAGGACAGGCTGGACAGCCCCAGCATTTT. Variable domain in full (rest from reference TRBV28 and TRBJ1-5): DVKVTQSSRYLVKRTGEKVFLECVQDMDHENMFWYRQDPGLGLRLIYFSYDVKMKEKGDIPEGYSVSREKKERFSLILESASTNQTSMYLCASSLIGQAGQPQHFGDGTRLSIL.

This clonotype has just a few counts. The gene calls are TRBV4-3 and TRBJ2-7; either TRBD1 or TRBD2 may supply D (6 bases each). CDR1 is LGHNA and CDR2 is YSLEER in the germline V gene. The V gene lost 0 bases and the J gene lost 2 bases, with 11 bases spanning the gap. The CDR3 totals 15 residues. CDR3: CASSQEARGPYEQYF. CDR3 sequence (DNA): TGCGCCAGCAGCCAAGAGGCCCGGGGGCCCTACGAGCAGTACTTC.

A few counts support this clonotype. The gene calls are TRBV7-2 and TRBJ1-1; no clear D. There are 12 residues in the CDR3. V lost 5 bases and J lost 11, with 15 bases in between. Germline V CDR1 and CDR2: SGHTA, FQGNSA. The CDR3 protein is CASSLEAPGAFF. CDR3 coding DNA: TGTGCCAGCAGCCTTGAAGCCCCCGGGGCTTTCTTT.

This chain links TRBV6-2 or TRBV6-3 with TRBJ2-7, with TRBD1 matching 9 bases. This CDR3 has 19 residues. Per the germline V gene, CDR1 is MNHEY and CDR2 is SVGEGT. V lost 5 bases and J lost 3; bases outside the gene matches: 20. CDR3 amino acids: CASSPTPGQGLRYGYEQYV. DNA for the CDR3: TGTGCCAGCAGTCCCACCCCGGGACAGGGACTCCGCTACGGCTACGAGCAGTACGTC.